The entry that follows covers one T cell receptor beta chain sequence. Its recognized antigen is unknown. Base-call qualities are not available, and no considerably larger clone is one nucleotide away. The CDR3 regions of human TCRbeta chains were subjected to immunosequencing. Turning to the authors' computational methods: TCRs in the repertoires were matched against a reference library of SARS-CoV-2-specific TCRs that had been generated with the MIRA antigen-specificity platform. Breadth was defined as the fraction of unique TCRs that were SARS-CoV-2-associated. Depth was defined as the fraction of total T cells that were SARS-CoV-2-associated. Using the MIRA data, each spike-specific TCR was assigned both to the spike region to which the TCR was reactive and to a CD4 or CD8 class. Log10-transformed breadth and depth values were compared by one-way ANOVA with Sidak's multiple comparisons tests. As stored in TCRdb, this immuneACCESS dataset retains in-frame rearrangements with V and J assigned. A fraction of the clones does not appear; measured against another copy, unresolved V genes explain less than half of the discrepancy, and the remainder lacks a known reason. Clone size and the V and J calls come from that table; the DNA yielded D and trimming. Recorded for this sample are over 120,000 clones; around nine tenths of them occurred a single time. Roughly 1.5% of the sample goes to the ten largest clones.

CDR1 and CDR2 were assigned from the germline V gene as SGHRS and YFSETQ. From its cysteine to its phenylalanine, the CDR3 spans 15 amino acids. The retained sequence is limited to the CDR3, 45 bases, with the frame set at the first base. Trimming removed 1 base from V and 3 bases from J; the gene matches leave 4 bases unexplained. This entry comes from a study of T cell responses to AZD1222 COVID-19 vaccine (dated by TCRdb to 2020 to 2023). Some background on the complete study: TCR sequencing was performed for roughly 250 trial participants, of whom about 200 were given two doses of AZD1222 and approximately 25 were given two doses of MenACWY control vaccine. Enrollment into the trials was organized by age into subgroups of 18-55, 56-69 and 70-plus years, and those subgroups contained approximately 150, 30 and 60 TCR-sequenced participants, respectively.

The research as a whole found: Because no day 14 peak-response samples were available, the repertoires could be characterized only after the peak T cell response. In the small 56-69-year group, the increase in depth fell short of significance, most likely because of low power. Participants were mostly white British, with more females than males. The authors suggested clonal diversity may have been underestimated. CD4 TCRs associated with the vaccine covered the entire spike protein, and the dominant responses were in regions 160-218 and 743-854. Spike-specific TCR breadth and depth rose significantly after two AZD1222 doses compared with day 0 and with MenACWY recipients. Nearly half of unique spike-specific TCRs reportedly recognized epitopes outside regions mutated in the B.1.351 and B.1.1.7 variants. Only five or six AZD1222 recipients were SARS-CoV-2 seropositive at baseline, limiting conclusions about previously exposed vaccinees.

Sample time point, as interpreted from the label and publication: about 28 days (+/-7) after the second vaccine dose. AZD1222 recipients whose second dose came at about 4 weeks and those whose second dose came at about 12 weeks were combined into one group, since spike-specific TCR depth and breadth did not differ between the two schedules. Samples from vaccinated people were obtained from the UK trials COV001 and COV002, which included a single-blind randomized controlled phase 2/3 trial of AZD1222 (ChAdOx1 nCoV-19) in healthy adults. For TCRbeta chain sequencing, PBMC samples from trial participants were taken at day 0 and at day 28 after the second dose.

Recombination joined TRBV5-1 with TRBJ2-3; 8 bases in between match TRBD2. This receptor was taken from an adult who received the AZD1222 COVID-19 vaccine. This specimen was peripheral blood, taken 28 days after the second AZD1222 dose. The CDR3 region has the sequence CASSLPSGRTDTQYF. Here is the DNA: TGCGCCAGCAGCTTGCCTAGCGGGCGGACAGATACGCAGTATTTT.